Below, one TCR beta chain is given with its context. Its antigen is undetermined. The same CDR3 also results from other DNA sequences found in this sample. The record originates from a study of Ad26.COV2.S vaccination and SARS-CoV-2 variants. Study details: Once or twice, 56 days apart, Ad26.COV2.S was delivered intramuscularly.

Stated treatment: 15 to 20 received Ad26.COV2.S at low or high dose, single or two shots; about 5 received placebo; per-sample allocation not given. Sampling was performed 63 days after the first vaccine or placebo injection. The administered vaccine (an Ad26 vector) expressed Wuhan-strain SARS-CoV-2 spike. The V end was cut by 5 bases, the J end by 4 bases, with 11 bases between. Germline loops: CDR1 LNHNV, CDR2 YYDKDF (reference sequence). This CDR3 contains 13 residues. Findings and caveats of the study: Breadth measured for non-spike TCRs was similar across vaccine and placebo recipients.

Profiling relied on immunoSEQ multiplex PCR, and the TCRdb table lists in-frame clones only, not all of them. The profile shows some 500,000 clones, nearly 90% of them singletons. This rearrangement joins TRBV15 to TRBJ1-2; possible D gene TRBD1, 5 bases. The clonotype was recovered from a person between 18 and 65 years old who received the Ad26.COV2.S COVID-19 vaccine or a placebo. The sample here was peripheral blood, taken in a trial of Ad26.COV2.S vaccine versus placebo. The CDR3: CATSRDGSYGYTF. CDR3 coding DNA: TGTGCCACCAGCCGGGACGGGTCCTATGGCTACACCTTC.